Listed below are T cell receptor beta chains from one sample, sequenced in a study of blood T cell repertoires in COVID-19. The table came from immunoSEQ multiplex PCR; TCRdb's copy has only in-frame clones and leaves some out. The sample consists of 150,000 to 200,000 clones, about 81% of them appearing once. Sequencing input: peripheral blood. The receptors were sampled from a woman aged 60-75 years with COVID-19, enrolled during active disease. Each CDR3 is given with its conserved first and last residue. D genes are given only for firm matches. Rows may omit the clone size; those that give it use once, few, many or a size class.

CDR3 protein: CAISEAADTGELFF; CDR3 DNA: TGTGCCATCAGTGAGGCCGCAGACACCGGGGAGCTGTTTTTT; D gene: NA; V gene: TRBV10-3; clone size: NA; J gene: TRBJ2-2
CDR3 protein: CASSPGRQMNTEAFF; CDR3 DNA: TGTGCCAGCTCACCGGGGCGACAGATGAACACTGAAGCTTTCTTT; D gene: NA; V gene: TRBV18; clone size: NA; J gene: TRBJ1-1
CDR3 protein: CASSPGRGRSYEQYF; CDR3 DNA: TGTGCCAGCAGCCCCGGCAGGGGGCGTTCCTACGAGCAGTACTTC; D gene: TRBD1; V gene: TRBV5-4; clone size: NA; J gene: TRBJ2-7
CDR3 protein: CASSPLPQGQGINSPLHF; CDR3 DNA: TGTGCCAGCAGCCCTCTACCCCAAGGACAGGGAATTAATTCACCCCTCCACTTT; D gene: TRBD1; V gene: TRBV7-9; clone size: few; J gene: TRBJ1-6
CDR3 protein: CASSQERLAGFNEQFF; CDR3 DNA: TGTGCCAGCAGCCAAGAACGACTAGCGGGTTTCAATGAGCAGTTCTTC; D gene: TRBD2; V gene: TRBV3-1/TRBV3-2; clone size: NA; J gene: TRBJ2-1
CDR3 protein: CSVGQGISYEQYF; CDR3 DNA: TGCAGCGTCGGACAGGGGATCTCCTACGAGCAGTACTTC; D gene: TRBD1; V gene: TRBV29-1; clone size: NA; J gene: TRBJ2-7
CDR3 protein: CASSPPAGGIYGYTF; CDR3 DNA: TGTGCCAGTAGTCCTCCGGCCGGAGGGATCTATGGCTACACCTTC; D gene: NA; V gene: TRBV19; clone size: NA; J gene: TRBJ1-2
CDR3 protein: CASSQETGGYGYTF; CDR3 DNA: TGTGCCAGCAGCCAAGAAACAGGGGGTTATGGCTACACCTTC; D gene: TRBD1; V gene: TRBV4-2; clone size: NA; J gene: TRBJ1-2
CDR3 protein: CASSFGGDNSPLHF; CDR3 DNA: TGTGCCAGCAGCTTCGGGGGGGATAATTCACCCCTCCACTTT; D gene: NA; V gene: TRBV7-8; clone size: once; J gene: TRBJ1-6
CDR3 protein: CASSLGLAAVETQYF; CDR3 DNA: TGTGCCAGCAGCTTAGGACTAGCGGCGGTGGAGACCCAGTACTTC; D gene: TRBD2; V gene: TRBV7-3; clone size: once; J gene: TRBJ2-5
CDR3 protein: CASSAGRDRDTEAFF; CDR3 DNA: TGTGCCAGCAGCGCGGGCCGGGACAGGGACACTGAAGCTTTCTTT; D gene: TRBD1; V gene: TRBV5-4; clone size: few; J gene: TRBJ1-1
CDR3 protein: CASSPLGLAGGRYTGELFF; CDR3 DNA: TGTGCCAGCAGTCCCCTGGGGCTAGCGGGAGGGCGTTACACCGGGGAGCTGTTTTTT; D gene: TRBD2; V gene: TRBV28; clone size: once; J gene: TRBJ2-2
CDR3 protein: CASSSGQGFNYGYTF; CDR3 DNA: TGTGCCAGCAGCTCGGGACAGGGATTTAACTATGGCTACACCTTC; D gene: TRBD1; V gene: TRBV5-4; clone size: many; J gene: TRBJ1-2
CDR3 protein: CASSQGQGEAFF; CDR3 DNA: TGCGCCAGCAGCCAAGGACAGGGTGAAGCTTTCTTT; D gene: TRBD1; V gene: TRBV4-1; clone size: NA; J gene: TRBJ1-1
CDR3 protein: CSVVRRLNTEAFF; CDR3 DNA: TGCAGCGTTGTGCGGAGACTGAACACTGAAGCTTTCTTT; D gene: NA; V gene: TRBV29-1; clone size: NA; J gene: TRBJ1-1
CDR3 protein: CSASGGRFREQFF; CDR3 DNA: TGCAGTGCTAGTGGGGGGAGGTTTCGAGAGCAGTTCTTC; D gene: NA; V gene: TRBV20-1; clone size: NA; J gene: TRBJ2-1
CDR3 protein: CASSVNRGSGNTIYF; CDR3 DNA: TGTGCCAGCAGCGTAAATAGGGGGTCAGGAAACACCATATATTTT; D gene: NA; V gene: TRBV9; clone size: NA; J gene: TRBJ1-3
CDR3 protein: CASSIRLAGGKGNEQFF; CDR3 DNA: TGTGCCAGTAGTATCAGACTAGCGGGGGGCAAAGGCAATGAGCAGTTCTTC; D gene: TRBD2; V gene: TRBV19; clone size: NA; J gene: TRBJ2-1
CDR3 protein: CSGHRADEQFF; CDR3 DNA: TGCAGCGGGCACAGGGCCGATGAGCAGTTCTTC; D gene: NA; V gene: TRBV29-1; clone size: NA; J gene: TRBJ2-1
CDR3 protein: CASSYGTGGNAVRVDTQYF; CDR3 DNA: TGTGCCAGCAGTTACGGGACAGGGGGCAACGCAGTCCGGGTAGATACGCAGTATTTT; D gene: TRBD1; V gene: TRBV6-2/TRBV6-3; clone size: NA; J gene: TRBJ2-3
CDR3 protein: CSVRTGGGGYTF; CDR3 DNA: TGCAGCGTCCGGACAGGGGGTGGTGGCTACACCTTC; D gene: TRBD1; V gene: TRBV29-1; clone size: NA; J gene: TRBJ1-2
CDR3 protein: CASSPRSETQYF; CDR3 DNA: TGTGCCAGCAGTCCTAGATCCGAGACCCAGTACTTC; D gene: NA; V gene: TRBV6-5; clone size: NA; J gene: TRBJ2-5
CDR3 protein: CASSRPSGGAVDTQYF; CDR3 DNA: TGTGCCAGCAGCCGTCCTAGCGGGGGGGCCGTGGATACGCAGTATTTT; D gene: TRBD2; V gene: TRBV5-4; clone size: few; J gene: TRBJ2-3
CDR3 protein: CSARRAGDEKLFF; CDR3 DNA: TGCAGCGCCCGGCGGGCGGGGGATGAAAAACTGTTTTTT; D gene: NA; V gene: TRBV29-1; clone size: NA; J gene: TRBJ1-4
CDR3 protein: CASSVRGPNNEQFF; CDR3 DNA: TGTGCCAGTAGCGTGAGGGGGCCCAACAATGAGCAGTTCTTC; D gene: TRBD1; V gene: TRBV19; clone size: NA; J gene: TRBJ2-1
CDR3 protein: CASSPRQQGARYGYTF; CDR3 DNA: TGCGCCAGCAGCCCTCGGCAACAGGGGGCAAGGTATGGCTACACCTTC; D gene: TRBD1; V gene: TRBV4-1; clone size: NA; J gene: TRBJ1-2
CDR3 protein: CASSVAGQSYEQYF; CDR3 DNA: TGTGCCAGCAGCGTAGCCGGACAATCCTACGAGCAGTACTTC; D gene: NA; V gene: TRBV9; clone size: NA; J gene: TRBJ2-7
CDR3 protein: CASTLDRRSPLNTGELFF; CDR3 DNA: TGTGCCAGCACCCTCGACAGGAGGAGTCCGTTGAACACCGGGGAGCTGTTTTTT; D gene: NA; V gene: TRBV27; clone size: once; J gene: TRBJ2-2
CDR3 protein: CASSSTGSGYTF; CDR3 DNA: TGTGCCAGCAGCTCCACAGGGTCTGGCTACACCTTC; D gene: NA; V gene: TRBV7-9; clone size: NA; J gene: TRBJ1-2
CDR3 protein: CAFLAGGFGRETQYF; CDR3 DNA: TGTGCCTTTCTAGCGGGAGGATTTGGTCGAGAGACCCAGTACTTC; D gene: TRBD2; V gene: TRBV30; clone size: NA; J gene: TRBJ2-5
CDR3 protein: CASSLRPPGQGSNQPQHF; CDR3 DNA: TGCGCCAGCAGCCTAAGGCCCCCCGGACAGGGGAGCAATCAGCCCCAGCATTTT; D gene: TRBD1; V gene: TRBV5-1; clone size: NA; J gene: TRBJ1-5
CDR3 protein: CATSRDTAEETQYF; CDR3 DNA: TGTGCCACCAGCAGAGATACCGCAGAAGAGACCCAGTACTTC; D gene: NA; V gene: TRBV15; clone size: NA; J gene: TRBJ2-5
CDR3 protein: CASSWLRTDTQYF; CDR3 DNA: TGTGCCAGCAGCTGGCTCCGCACAGATACGCAGTATTTT; D gene: NA; V gene: TRBV7-2; clone size: once; J gene: TRBJ2-3
CDR3 protein: CASSFASGQGLEKLFF; CDR3 DNA: TGTGCCAGCAGTTTTGCGTCAGGACAGGGGTTAGAAAAACTGTTTTTT; D gene: TRBD1; V gene: TRBV5-4; clone size: NA; J gene: TRBJ1-4
CDR3 protein: CAISEGVYTGELFF; CDR3 DNA: TGTGCCATCAGTGAAGGAGTATACACCGGGGAGCTGTTTTTT; D gene: NA; V gene: TRBV10-3; clone size: once; J gene: TRBJ2-2
CDR3 protein: CASSLLAGGPSEQFF; CDR3 DNA: TGTGCCAGCAGCTTACTAGCGGGGGGGCCAAGTGAGCAGTTCTTC; D gene: TRBD2; V gene: TRBV5-4; clone size: NA; J gene: TRBJ2-1
CDR3 protein: CASSLGQGTDTQYF; CDR3 DNA: TGTGCCAGCAGCTTGGGACAGGGCACAGATACGCAGTATTTT; D gene: TRBD1; V gene: TRBV7-9; clone size: once; J gene: TRBJ2-3
CDR3 protein: CASSATGTGVPTEAFF; CDR3 DNA: TGTGCCAGCTCAGCTACCGGGACAGGGGTTCCCACTGAAGCTTTCTTT; D gene: TRBD1; V gene: TRBV18; clone size: NA; J gene: TRBJ1-1
CDR3 protein: CASSLERYSNYGYTF; CDR3 DNA: TGTGCCAGCAGTTTAGAGAGATACTCTAACTATGGCTACACCTTC; D gene: NA; V gene: TRBV27; clone size: NA; J gene: TRBJ1-2
CDR3 protein: CASSEALRYAQNTEAFF; CDR3 DNA: TGTGCCAGCAGTGAAGCGCTTCGGTACGCTCAGAACACTGAAGCTTTCTTT; D gene: NA; V gene: TRBV6-1; clone size: NA; J gene: TRBJ1-1
CDR3 protein: CASSFPRAPGQGWTEGQPQHF; CDR3 DNA: TGTGCCAGCAGTTTTCCGAGGGCCCCGGGACAGGGATGGACCGAGGGTCAGCCCCAGCATTTT; D gene: TRBD1; V gene: TRBV28; clone size: NA; J gene: TRBJ1-5
CDR3 protein: CASSLGTPSNYGYTF; CDR3 DNA: TGCGCCAGCAGCCTAGGGACTCCTTCTAACTATGGCTACACCTTC; D gene: NA; V gene: TRBV5-1; clone size: NA; J gene: TRBJ1-2
CDR3 protein: CASSQPAGTAFSAMDEKLFF; CDR3 DNA: TGTGCCAGCAGCCAACCTGCCGGGACAGCTTTTTCTGCAATGGATGAAAAACTGTTTTTT; D gene: TRBD1; V gene: TRBV3-1/TRBV3-2; clone size: NA; J gene: TRBJ1-4
CDR3 protein: CASGTGTGDVNTEAFF; CDR3 DNA: TGTGCCAGCGGGACCGGGACAGGGGACGTGAACACTGAAGCTTTCTTT; D gene: TRBD1; V gene: TRBV28; clone size: NA; J gene: TRBJ1-1
CDR3 protein: CASSSRLAGKETQYF; CDR3 DNA: TGTGCCAGTAGTAGCCGACTAGCGGGAAAAGAGACCCAGTACTTC; D gene: TRBD2; V gene: TRBV19; clone size: NA; J gene: TRBJ2-5
CDR3 protein: CASSEGLVGRGQPQHF; CDR3 DNA: TGTGCCAGCAGTGAAGGATTGGTGGGGAGAGGTCAGCCCCAGCATTTT; D gene: NA; V gene: TRBV2; clone size: NA; J gene: TRBJ1-5
CDR3 protein: CASGRSSTDTQYF; CDR3 DNA: TGTGCCAGCGGGAGATCTAGCACAGATACGCAGTATTTT; D gene: NA; V gene: TRBV7-3; clone size: NA; J gene: TRBJ2-3
CDR3 protein: CASSDGTGGQGYEQYF; CDR3 DNA: TGTGCCAGCAGTGATGGGACAGGGGGTCAGGGTTACGAGCAGTACTTC; D gene: TRBD1; V gene: TRBV6-1; clone size: NA; J gene: TRBJ2-7
CDR3 protein: CASSSRFRSNSPLHF; CDR3 DNA: TGCGCCAGCAGCTCCCGGTTTCGGAGTAATTCACCCCTCCACTTT; D gene: NA; V gene: TRBV5-1; clone size: once; J gene: TRBJ1-6
CDR3 protein: CASSFTPHREAFF; CDR3 DNA: TGTGCCAGCAGTTTTACCCCGCACAGGGAAGCTTTCTTT; D gene: NA; V gene: TRBV12-3/TRBV12-4; clone size: once; J gene: TRBJ1-1
CDR3 protein: CASSYLAGGQLFF; CDR3 DNA: TGTGCCAGCAGCTACCTAGCGGGGGGTCAACTGTTTTTT; D gene: NA; V gene: TRBV7-2; clone size: NA; J gene: TRBJ1-4
CDR3 protein: CASSPSRGSYEQYF; CDR3 DNA: TGTGCCAGCTCACCGAGCCGAGGGTCCTACGAGCAGTACTTC; D gene: NA; V gene: TRBV18; clone size: NA; J gene: TRBJ2-7
CDR3 protein: CASSPGINALNTEAFF; CDR3 DNA: TGTGCCAGCAGCCCAGGAATTAACGCGCTGAACACTGAAGCTTTCTTT; D gene: NA; V gene: TRBV3-1/TRBV3-2; clone size: once; J gene: TRBJ1-1
CDR3 protein: CASSNAAGRMSNQPQHF; CDR3 DNA: TGTGCCAGTAGTAACGCGGCTGGGAGGATGAGCAATCAGCCCCAGCATTTT; D gene: NA; V gene: TRBV19; clone size: NA; J gene: TRBJ1-5
CDR3 protein: CASSVYVSNSNQPQHF; CDR3 DNA: TGTGCCAGCAGTGTGTACGTATCTAATAGCAATCAGCCCCAGCATTTT; D gene: NA; V gene: TRBV6-1; clone size: NA; J gene: TRBJ1-5
CDR3 protein: CASSWARGNEKLFF; CDR3 DNA: TGTGCCAGCAGTTGGGCCAGGGGGAATGAAAAACTGTTTTTT; D gene: TRBD1; V gene: TRBV2; clone size: NA; J gene: TRBJ1-4
CDR3 protein: CSVGTGATNTIYF; CDR3 DNA: TGCAGCGTCGGAACAGGGGCGACGAACACCATATATTTT; D gene: TRBD1; V gene: TRBV29-1; clone size: NA; J gene: TRBJ1-3
CDR3 protein: CASGLMGGDTDTQYF; CDR3 DNA: TGTGCCAGCGGTCTAATGGGGGGGGACACAGATACGCAGTATTTT; D gene: TRBD2; V gene: TRBV2; clone size: NA; J gene: TRBJ2-3
CDR3 protein: CASSQAGGGQPQHF; CDR3 DNA: TGTGCCAGCAGCCAAGCAGGGGGCGGCCAGCCCCAGCATTTT; D gene: TRBD1; V gene: TRBV3-1/TRBV3-2; clone size: NA; J gene: TRBJ1-5